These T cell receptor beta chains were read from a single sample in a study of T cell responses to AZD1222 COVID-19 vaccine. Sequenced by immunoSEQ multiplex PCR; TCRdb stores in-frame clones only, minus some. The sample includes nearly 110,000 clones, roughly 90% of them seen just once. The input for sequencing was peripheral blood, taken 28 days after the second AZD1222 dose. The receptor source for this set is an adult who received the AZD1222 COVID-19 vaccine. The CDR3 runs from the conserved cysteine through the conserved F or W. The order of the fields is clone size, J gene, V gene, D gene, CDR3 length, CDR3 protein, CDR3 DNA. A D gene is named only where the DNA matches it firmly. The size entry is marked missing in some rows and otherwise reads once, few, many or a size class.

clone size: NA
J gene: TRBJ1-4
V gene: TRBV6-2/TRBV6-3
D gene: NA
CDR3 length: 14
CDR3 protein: CASSSARPWEKLFF
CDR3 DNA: TGTGCCAGCAGTTCCGCCCGGCCATGGGAAAAACTGTTTTTT

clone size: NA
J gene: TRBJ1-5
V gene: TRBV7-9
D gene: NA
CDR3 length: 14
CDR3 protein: CASSLAGENQPQHF
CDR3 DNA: TGTGCCAGCAGCTTAGCTGGCGAGAATCAGCCCCAGCATTTT

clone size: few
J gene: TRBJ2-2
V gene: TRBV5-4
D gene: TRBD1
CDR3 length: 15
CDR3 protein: CASSFNRGQGGELFF
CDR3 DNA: TGTGCCAGCAGCTTCAACAGGGGGCAAGGCGGGGAGCTGTTTTTT

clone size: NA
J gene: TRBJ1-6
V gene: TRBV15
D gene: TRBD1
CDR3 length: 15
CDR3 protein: CATSRDPGGVSPLHF
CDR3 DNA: TGTGCCACCAGCAGAGATCCAGGGGGGGTATCACCCCTCCACTTT

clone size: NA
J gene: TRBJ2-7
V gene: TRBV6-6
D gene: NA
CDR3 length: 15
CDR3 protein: CASSYGGAGGFEQYF
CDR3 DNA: TGTGCCAGCAGTTACGGCGGGGCAGGGGGTTTCGAGCAGTACTTC

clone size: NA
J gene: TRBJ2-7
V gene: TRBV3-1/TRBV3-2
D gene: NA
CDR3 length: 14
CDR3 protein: CASSQGTDIYAQYF
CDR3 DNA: TGTGCCAGCAGCCAAGGGACGGATATTTACGCGCAGTACTTC

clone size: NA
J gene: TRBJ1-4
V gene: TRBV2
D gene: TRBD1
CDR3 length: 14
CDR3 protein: CASSNRDRGQKLFF
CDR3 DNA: TGTGCCAGCAGTAACCGGGACAGGGGGCAAAAACTGTTTTTT

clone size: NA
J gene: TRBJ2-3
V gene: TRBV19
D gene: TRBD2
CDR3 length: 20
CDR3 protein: CASSMSGVVSGGSRTDTQYF
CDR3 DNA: TGTGCCAGTAGTATGAGCGGCGTGGTCAGTGGCGGGAGTCGCACAGATACGCAGTATTTT

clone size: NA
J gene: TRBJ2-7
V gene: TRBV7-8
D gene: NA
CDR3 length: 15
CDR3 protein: CASSFGEGAPYEQYF
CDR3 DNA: TGTGCCAGCAGCTTTGGGGAGGGGGCTCCTTACGAGCAGTACTTC

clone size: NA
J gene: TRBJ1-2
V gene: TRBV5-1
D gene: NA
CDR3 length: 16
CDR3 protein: CASSPGDAGYLDGYTF
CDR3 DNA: TGCGCCAGCAGCCCAGGGGACGCCGGCTACTTGGATGGCTACACCTTC

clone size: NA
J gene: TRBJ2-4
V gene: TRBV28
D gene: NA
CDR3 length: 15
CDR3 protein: CASSFIGREKNIQYF
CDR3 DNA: TGTGCCAGCAGTTTTATCGGTAGAGAAAAAAACATTCAGTACTTC

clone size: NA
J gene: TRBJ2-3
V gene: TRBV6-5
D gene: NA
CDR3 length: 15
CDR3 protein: CASSYGSTSTDTQYF
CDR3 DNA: TGTGCCAGCAGTTACGGGAGTACCAGCACAGATACGCAGTATTTT

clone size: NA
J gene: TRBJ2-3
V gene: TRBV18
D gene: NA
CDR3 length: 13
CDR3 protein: CASSPPVGDTQYF
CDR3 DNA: TGTGCCAGCTCACCCCCCGTAGGGGATACGCAGTATTTT

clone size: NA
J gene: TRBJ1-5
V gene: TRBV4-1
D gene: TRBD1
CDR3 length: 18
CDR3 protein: CASSQDLPTGGGSQPQHF
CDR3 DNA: TGCGCCAGCAGCCAAGACCTCCCGACAGGGGGCGGGAGTCAGCCCCAGCATTTT

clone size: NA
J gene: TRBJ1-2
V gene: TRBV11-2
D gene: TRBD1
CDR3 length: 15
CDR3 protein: CASSFDTGANYGYTF
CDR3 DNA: TGTGCCAGCAGCTTCGATACAGGGGCTAACTATGGCTACACCTTC

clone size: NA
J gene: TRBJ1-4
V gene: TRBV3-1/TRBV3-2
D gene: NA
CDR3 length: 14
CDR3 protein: CASSQVSWDEKLFF
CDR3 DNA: TGTGCCAGCAGCCAAGTCTCCTGGGACGAAAAACTGTTTTTT

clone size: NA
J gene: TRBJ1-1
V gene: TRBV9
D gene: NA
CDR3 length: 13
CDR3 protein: CASSVQGSTEAFF
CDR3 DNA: TGTGCCAGCAGCGTCCAGGGGTCAACTGAAGCTTTCTTT

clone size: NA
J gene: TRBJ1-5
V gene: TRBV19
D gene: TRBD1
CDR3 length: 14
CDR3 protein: CASTWTGGYQPQHF
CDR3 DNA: TGTGCCAGTACTTGGACAGGGGGATATCAGCCCCAGCATTTT

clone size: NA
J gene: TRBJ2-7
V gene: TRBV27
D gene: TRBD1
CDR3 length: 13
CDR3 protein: CASRDSKFYEQYF
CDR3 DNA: TGTGCCAGCCGGGACAGCAAATTTTACGAGCAGTACTTC

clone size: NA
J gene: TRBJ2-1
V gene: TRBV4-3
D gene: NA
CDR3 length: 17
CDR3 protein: CASSQDPSADSYNEQFF
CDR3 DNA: TGCGCCAGCAGCCAAGATCCCTCGGCGGACTCCTACAATGAGCAGTTCTTC

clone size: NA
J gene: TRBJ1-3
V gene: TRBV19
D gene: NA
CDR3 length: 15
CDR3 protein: CASSPRDGAGNTIYF
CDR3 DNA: TGTGCCAGTAGTCCCCGGGACGGAGCTGGAAACACCATATATTTT

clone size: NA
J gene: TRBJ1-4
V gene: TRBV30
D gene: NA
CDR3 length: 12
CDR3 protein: CAWTPRNEKLFF
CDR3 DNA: TGTGCCTGGACCCCGAGGAATGAAAAACTGTTTTTT

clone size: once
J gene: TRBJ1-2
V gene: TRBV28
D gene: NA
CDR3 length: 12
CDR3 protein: CASSSQGLGYTF
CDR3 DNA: TGTGCCAGCAGTTCTCAGGGGCTCGGCTACACCTTC

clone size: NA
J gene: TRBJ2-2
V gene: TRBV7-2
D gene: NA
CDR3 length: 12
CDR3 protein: CASSLGNGELFF
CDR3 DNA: TGTGCCAGCAGCTTGGGGAACGGGGAGCTGTTTTTT

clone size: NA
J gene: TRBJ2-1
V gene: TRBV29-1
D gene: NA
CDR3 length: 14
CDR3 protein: CSVELRSSYNEQFF
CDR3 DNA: TGCAGCGTTGAGCTCCGAAGCTCCTACAATGAGCAGTTCTTC

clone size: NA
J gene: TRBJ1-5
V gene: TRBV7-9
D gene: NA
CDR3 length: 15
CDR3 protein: CASSLDGAGNQPQHF
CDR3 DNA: TGTGCCAGCAGCCTGGATGGGGCAGGGAATCAGCCCCAGCATTTT

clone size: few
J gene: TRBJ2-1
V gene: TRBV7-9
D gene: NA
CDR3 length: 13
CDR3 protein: CASSLEGAGEQFF
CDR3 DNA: TGTGCCAGCAGCTTAGAGGGAGCGGGTGAGCAGTTCTTC

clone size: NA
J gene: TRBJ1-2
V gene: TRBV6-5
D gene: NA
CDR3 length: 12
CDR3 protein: CASSNTGSGYTF
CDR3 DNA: TGTGCCAGCAGCAACACAGGGAGCGGCTACACCTTC

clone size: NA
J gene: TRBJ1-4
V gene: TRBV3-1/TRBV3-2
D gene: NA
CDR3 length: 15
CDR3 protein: CASSQDGRGFEKLFF
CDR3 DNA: TGTGCCAGCAGCCAAGATGGCAGGGGTTTTGAAAAACTGTTTTTT